The text below deals with one TCR beta chain. A read error may be the cause here, since a much bigger clone is one base away. The data derive from a study of T cells in Graves' hyperthyroidism and ophthalmopathy. RNA transcripts yielded amplified TCR beta CDR3 regions. Carried out on the TCR CDR3, a first-round RT-PCR used the HTBI primer set. TCRdb reprocessed the multiplex PCR reads with MiXCR, giving one entry per CDR3 protein. The sample gives approximately 640,000 distinct CDR3 sequences, around a sixth of which show up once; 15% to 18% is in the top ten. Germline V lookup: CDR1 MNHNS, CDR2 SASEGT. The V end lost 6 bases, the J end lost 6 bases, and 17 bases lay between the germline ends. The CDR3 contains 14 residues.

The clonotype comes from a man aged 45-65 years with Graves' hyperthyroidism. The chain is built from TRBV6-1 and TRBJ1-1, with D maybe TRBD1 (6 bases). The sequencing input was blood. The CDR3 protein is CASSLDRRMAEAFF. The DNA of the CDR3 is TGTGCCAGCAGCCTAGACAGGAGAATGGCTGAAGCTTTCTTT.